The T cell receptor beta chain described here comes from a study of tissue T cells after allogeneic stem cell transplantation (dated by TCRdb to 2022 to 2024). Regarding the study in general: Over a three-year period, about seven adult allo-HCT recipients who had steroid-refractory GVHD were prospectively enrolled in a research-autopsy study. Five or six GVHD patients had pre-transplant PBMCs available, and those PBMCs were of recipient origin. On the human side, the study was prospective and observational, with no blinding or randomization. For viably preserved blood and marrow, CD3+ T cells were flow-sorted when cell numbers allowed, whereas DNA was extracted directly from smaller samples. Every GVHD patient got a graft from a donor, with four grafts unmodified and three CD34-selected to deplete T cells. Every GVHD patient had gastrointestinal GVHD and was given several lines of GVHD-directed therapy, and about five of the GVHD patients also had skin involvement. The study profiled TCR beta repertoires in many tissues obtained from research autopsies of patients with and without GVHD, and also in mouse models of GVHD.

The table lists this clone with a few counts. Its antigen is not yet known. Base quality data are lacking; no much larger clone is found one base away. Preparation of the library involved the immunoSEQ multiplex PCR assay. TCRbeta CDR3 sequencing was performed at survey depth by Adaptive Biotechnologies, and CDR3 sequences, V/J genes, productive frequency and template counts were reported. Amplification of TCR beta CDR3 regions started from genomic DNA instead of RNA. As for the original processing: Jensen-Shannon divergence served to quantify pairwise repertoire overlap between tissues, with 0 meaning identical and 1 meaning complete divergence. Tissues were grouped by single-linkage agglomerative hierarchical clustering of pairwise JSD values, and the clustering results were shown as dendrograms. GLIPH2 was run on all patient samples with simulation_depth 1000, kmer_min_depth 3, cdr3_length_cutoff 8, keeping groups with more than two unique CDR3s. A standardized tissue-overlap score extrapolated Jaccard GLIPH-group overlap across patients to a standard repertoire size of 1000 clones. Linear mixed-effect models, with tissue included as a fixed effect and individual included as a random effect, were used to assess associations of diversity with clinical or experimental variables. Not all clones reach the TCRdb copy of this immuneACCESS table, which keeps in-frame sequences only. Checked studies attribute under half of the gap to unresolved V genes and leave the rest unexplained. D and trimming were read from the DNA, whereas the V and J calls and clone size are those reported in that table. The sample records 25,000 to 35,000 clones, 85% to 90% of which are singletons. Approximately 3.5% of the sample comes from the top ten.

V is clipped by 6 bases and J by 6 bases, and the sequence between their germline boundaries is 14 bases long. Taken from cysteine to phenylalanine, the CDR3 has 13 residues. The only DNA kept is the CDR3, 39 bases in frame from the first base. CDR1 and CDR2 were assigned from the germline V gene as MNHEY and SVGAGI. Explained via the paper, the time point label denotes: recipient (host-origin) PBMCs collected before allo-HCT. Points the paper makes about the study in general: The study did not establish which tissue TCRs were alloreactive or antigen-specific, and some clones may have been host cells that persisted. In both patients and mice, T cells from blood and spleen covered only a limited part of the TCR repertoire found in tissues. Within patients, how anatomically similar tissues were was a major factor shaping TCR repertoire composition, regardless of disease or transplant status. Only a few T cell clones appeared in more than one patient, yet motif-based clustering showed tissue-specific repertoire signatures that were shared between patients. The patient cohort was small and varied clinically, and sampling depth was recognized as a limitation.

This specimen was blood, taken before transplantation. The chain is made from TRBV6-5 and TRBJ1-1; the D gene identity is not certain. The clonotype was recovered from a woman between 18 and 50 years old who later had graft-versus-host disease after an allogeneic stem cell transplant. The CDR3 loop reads CASSPLWVAEAFF. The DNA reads TGTGCCAGCAGCCCACTTTGGGTGGCTGAAGCTTTCTTT.